This T cell receptor (beta chain) is drawn from a study of graft-versus-host responses after intestinal transplantation. Profiling relied on immunoSEQ multiplex PCR, and the TCRdb table lists in-frame clones only, not all of them. The sample yields about 85,000 clones, roughly four fifths seen once. Of note for this clone: The antigen is unknown.

Trimming removed 3 bases at V and 4 bases at J, with 10 bases between. CDR3 length: 14 residues. Germline V gene data show CDR1 as WSHSY and CDR2 as SAAADI. This clonotype was obtained from a human donor who received an intestinal transplant. The V and J genes are TRBV10-2 and TRBJ1-5; no reliable D call. The input for sequencing was unstimulated CD8+ T cells sorted from spleen or lymph node cells, taken before intestinal transplant. This CDR3 reads CASSELTLNQPQHF. As DNA, the CDR3 is TGCGCCAGCAGTGAACTAACACTTAATCAGCCCCAGCATTTT.